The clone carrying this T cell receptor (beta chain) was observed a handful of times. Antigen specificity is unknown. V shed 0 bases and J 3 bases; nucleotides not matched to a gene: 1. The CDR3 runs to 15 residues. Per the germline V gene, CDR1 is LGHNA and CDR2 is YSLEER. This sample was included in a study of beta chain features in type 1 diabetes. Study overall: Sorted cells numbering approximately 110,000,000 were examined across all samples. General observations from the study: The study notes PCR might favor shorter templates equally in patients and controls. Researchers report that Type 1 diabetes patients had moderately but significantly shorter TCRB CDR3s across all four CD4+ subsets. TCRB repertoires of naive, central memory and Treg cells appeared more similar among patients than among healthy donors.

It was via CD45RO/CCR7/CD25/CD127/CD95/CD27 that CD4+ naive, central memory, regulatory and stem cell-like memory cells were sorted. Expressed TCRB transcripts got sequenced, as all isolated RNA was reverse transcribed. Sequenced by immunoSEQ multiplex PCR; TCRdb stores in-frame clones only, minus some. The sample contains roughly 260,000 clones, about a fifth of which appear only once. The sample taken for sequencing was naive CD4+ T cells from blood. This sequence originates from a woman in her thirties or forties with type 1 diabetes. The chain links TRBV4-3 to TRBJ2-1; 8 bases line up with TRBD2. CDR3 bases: TGCGCCAGCAGCCAAGAACTAGCGGTCTACAATGAGCAGTTCTTC. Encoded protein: CASSQELAVYNEQFF.